Included here is one T cell receptor (beta chain) sequence, with context. The CDR3 sequence is 16 residues long. V was shortened by 0 bases and J by 0 bases, with 14 bases between the two germline ends. The V gene's germline CDR1 is GTSNPN and CDR2 SVGIG (reference sequence). Enrollment of patients from Seattle took place during active infection, with longitudinal follow-up. The data derive from a study of blood T cell repertoires in COVID-19. Per the study methods: Estimated nucleated cell counts came from reference gene primer amplification. Some clones are missing from TCRdb's copy, which holds only in-frame ones; the method was immunoSEQ multiplex PCR. Clonal size and the V and J genes are those of that table, whereas D and trimming came from the DNA. In the table there are fewer than 250,000 clones, 84% of which are singletons.

The sequencing input was peripheral blood. This chain links TRBV30 with TRBJ1-1; possible D gene TRBD1, 5 bases. The TCR comes from a woman aged 80 or older with COVID-19, enrolled during active disease. In DNA form, the CDR3 reads TGTGCCTGGAGTGTAGAAGGGGCAGGGATGAACACTGAAGCTTTCTTT. Protein: CAWSVEGAGMNTEAFF.